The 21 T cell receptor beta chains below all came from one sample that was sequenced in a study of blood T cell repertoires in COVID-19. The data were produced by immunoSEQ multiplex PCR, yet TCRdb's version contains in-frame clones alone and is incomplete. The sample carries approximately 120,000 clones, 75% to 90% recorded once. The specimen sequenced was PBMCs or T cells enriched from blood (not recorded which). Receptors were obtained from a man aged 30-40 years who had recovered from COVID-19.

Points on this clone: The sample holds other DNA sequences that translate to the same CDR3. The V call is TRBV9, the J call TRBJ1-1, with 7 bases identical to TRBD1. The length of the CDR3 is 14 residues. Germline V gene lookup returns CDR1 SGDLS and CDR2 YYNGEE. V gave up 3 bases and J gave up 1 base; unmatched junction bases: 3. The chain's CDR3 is CASSEGAKNTEAFF. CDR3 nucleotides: TGTGCCAGCAGCGAGGGGGCGAAGAACACTGAAGCTTTCTTT.

CDR3 in amino acids: CASSEQGADNTEAFF. The CDR3 nucleotides are TGTGCCAGCTCAGAACAGGGGGCGGATAACACTGAAGCTTTCTTT. The chain recombines TRBV18 with TRBJ1-1; 9 bases are a match to TRBD1. Germline V gene sequence: CDR1 KGHSH, CDR2 LQKENI. The J segment lost 2 bases and the V segment lost 5 bases, leaving 6 bases of the junction unmatched. The CDR3 has 15 amino acids.

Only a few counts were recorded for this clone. CDR3 loop: CASSRDGKMNTEAFF. The DNA of the CDR3 is TGCGCCAGCAGCCGGGATGGGAAAATGAACACTGAAGCTTTCTTT. The chain employs TRBV5-1 and TRBJ1-1; D is unclear. V lost 4 bases, J lost 0 bases, and 13 bases lay in between. The CDR3 contains 15 residues. Germline loops: CDR1 SGHRS, CDR2 YFSETQ. Drawing the rest from reference TRBV5-1 and TRBJ1-1, the complete variable domain is KAGVTQTPRYLIKTRGQQVTLSCSPISGHRSVSWYQQTPGQGLQFLFEYFSETQRNKGNFPGRFSGRQFSNSRSEMNVSTLELGDSALYLCASSRDGKMNTEAFFGQGTRLTVV.

CDR3 residues: CASSSLTGAGYEQYV. The CDR3 bases are TGTGCCAGCAGTTCCCTGACAGGGGCGGGGTACGAGCAGTACGTC. V and J are TRBV27 and TRBJ2-7, with TRBD1 identical over 8 bases. Germline V lookup: CDR1 MNHEY, CDR2 SMNVEV (reference sequence). V trimming: 4 bases; J trimming: 4 bases; junction bases outside the gene matches: 9. CDR3 size: 15 residues.

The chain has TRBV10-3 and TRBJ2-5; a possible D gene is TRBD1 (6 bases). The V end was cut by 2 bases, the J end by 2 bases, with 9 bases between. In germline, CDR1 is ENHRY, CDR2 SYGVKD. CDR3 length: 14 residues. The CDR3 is CAISETDRQETQYF. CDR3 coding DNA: TGTGCCATCAGTGAGACCGACAGGCAAGAGACCCAGTACTTC.

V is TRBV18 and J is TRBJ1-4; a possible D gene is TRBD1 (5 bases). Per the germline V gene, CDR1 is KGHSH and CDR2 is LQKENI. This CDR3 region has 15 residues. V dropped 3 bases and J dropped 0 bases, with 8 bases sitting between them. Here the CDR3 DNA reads TGTGCCAGCTCACCCGGGGGTGCAACTAATGAAAAACTGTTTTTT. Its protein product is CASSPGGATNEKLFF.

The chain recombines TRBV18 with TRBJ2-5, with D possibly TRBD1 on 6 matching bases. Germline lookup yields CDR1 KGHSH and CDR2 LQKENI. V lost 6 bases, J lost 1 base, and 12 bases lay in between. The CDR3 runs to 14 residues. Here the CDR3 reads CASSHRDTQETQYF. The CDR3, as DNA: TGTGCCAGCTCGCATCGGGACACCCAAGAGACCCAGTACTTC.

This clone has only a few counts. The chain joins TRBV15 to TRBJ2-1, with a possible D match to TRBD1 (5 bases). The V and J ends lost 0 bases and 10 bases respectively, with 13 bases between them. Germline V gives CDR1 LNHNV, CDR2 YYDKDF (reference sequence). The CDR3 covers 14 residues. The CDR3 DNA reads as TGTGCCACCAGCAGAGATCTAAGCAGGACAGAGCAGTTCTTC. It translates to CATSRDLSRTEQFF.

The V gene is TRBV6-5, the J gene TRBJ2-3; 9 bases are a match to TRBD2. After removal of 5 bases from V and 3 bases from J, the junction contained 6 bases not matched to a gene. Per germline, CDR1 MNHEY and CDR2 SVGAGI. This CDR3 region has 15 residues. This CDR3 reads CASSPSGLATDTQYF. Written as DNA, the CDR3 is TGTGCCAGCAGTCCCTCCGGACTAGCGACAGATACGCAGTATTTT.

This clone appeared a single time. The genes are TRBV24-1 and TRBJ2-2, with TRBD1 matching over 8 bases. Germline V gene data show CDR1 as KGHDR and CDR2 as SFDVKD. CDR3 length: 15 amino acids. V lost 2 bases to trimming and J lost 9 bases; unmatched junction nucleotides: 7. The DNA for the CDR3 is TGTGCCACCAGTGATTCGAGACAGGGGTACCGGGAGCTGTTTTTT. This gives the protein CATSDSRQGYRELFF.

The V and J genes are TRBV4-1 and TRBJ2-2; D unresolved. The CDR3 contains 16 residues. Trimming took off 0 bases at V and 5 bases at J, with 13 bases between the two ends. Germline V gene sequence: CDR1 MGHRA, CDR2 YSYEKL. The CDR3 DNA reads TGCGCCAGCAGCCAAGATGGAGTACGCAGAACCGGGGAGCTGTTTTTT. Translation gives CASSQDGVRRTGELFF.

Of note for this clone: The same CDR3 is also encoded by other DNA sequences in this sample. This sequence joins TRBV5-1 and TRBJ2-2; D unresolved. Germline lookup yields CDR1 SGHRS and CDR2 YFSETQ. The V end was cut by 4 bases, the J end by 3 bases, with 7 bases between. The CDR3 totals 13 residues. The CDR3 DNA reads TGCGCCAGCAGCCCCCGAGACACCGGGGAGCTGTTTTTT. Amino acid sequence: CASSPRDTGELFF.

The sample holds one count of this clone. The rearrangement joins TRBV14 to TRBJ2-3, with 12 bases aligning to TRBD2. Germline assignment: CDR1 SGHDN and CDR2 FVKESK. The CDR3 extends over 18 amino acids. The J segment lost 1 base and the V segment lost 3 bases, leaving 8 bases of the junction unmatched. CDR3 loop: CASSQGLTSGSRTDTQYF. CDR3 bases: TGTGCCAGCAGCCAGGGATTGACTAGCGGGAGCCGCACAGATACGCAGTATTTT.

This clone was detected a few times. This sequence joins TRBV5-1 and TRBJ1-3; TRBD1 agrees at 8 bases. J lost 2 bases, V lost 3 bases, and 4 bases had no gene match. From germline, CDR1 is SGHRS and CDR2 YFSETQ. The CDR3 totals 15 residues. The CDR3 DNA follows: TGCGCCAGCAGCTCGCAGGGGGCACCTGGAAACACCATATATTTT. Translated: CASSSQGAPGNTIYF.

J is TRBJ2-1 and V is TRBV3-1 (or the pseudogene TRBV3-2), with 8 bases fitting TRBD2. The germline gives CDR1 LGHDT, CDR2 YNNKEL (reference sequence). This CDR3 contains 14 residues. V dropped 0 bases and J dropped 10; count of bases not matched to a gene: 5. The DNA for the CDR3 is TGTGCCAGCAGCCAAGATCAGGCTAGCGGGGAGCAGTTCTTC. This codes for CASSQDQASGEQFF.

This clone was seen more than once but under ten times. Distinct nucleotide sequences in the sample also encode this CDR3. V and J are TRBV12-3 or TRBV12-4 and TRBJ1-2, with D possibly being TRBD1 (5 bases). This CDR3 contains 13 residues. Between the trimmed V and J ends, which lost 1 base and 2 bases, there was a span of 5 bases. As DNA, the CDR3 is TGTGCCAGCAGTTTAGGACAGAACTATGGCTACACCTTC. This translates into CASSLGQNYGYTF.

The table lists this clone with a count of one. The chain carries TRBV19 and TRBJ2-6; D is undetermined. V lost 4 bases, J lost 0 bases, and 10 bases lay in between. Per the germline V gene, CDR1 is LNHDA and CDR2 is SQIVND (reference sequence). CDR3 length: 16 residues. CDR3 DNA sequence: TGTGCCAGTAGTAGTCAGGTTACCTCTGGGGCCAACGTCCTGACTTTC. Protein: CASSSQVTSGANVLTF.

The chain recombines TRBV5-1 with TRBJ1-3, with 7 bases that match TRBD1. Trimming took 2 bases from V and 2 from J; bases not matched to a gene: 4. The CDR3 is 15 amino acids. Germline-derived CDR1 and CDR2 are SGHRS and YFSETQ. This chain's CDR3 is CASSFRDSPGNTIYF. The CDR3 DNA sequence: TGCGCCAGCAGCTTCAGGGACAGTCCTGGAAACACCATATATTTT. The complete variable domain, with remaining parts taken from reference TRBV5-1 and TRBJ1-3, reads KAGVTQTPRYLIKTRGQQVTLSCSPISGHRSVSWYQQTPGQGLQFLFEYFSETQRNKGNFPGRFSGRQFSNSRSEMNVSTLELGDSALYLCASSFRDSPGNTIYFGEGSWLTVV.

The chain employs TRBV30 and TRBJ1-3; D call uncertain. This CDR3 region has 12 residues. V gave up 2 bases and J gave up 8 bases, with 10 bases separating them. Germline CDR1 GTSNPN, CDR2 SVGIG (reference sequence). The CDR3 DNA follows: TGTGCCTGGAGTACTACCGGGGACACCATATATTTT. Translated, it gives CAWSTTGDTIYF.

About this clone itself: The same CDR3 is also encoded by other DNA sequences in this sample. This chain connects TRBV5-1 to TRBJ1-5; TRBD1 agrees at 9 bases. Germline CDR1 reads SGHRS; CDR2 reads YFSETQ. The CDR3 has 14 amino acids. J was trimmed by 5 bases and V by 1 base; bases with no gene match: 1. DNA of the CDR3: TGCGCCAGCAGCTTGACAGGGGGCGATCAGCCCCAGCATTTT. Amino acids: CASSLTGGDQPQHF.

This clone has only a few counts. CDR3 in amino acids: CASSYEGVTQYF. Written as DNA, the CDR3 is TGTGCCAGCAGTTACGAAGGGGTTACGCAGTATTTT. This sequence joins TRBV6-2 or TRBV6-3 and TRBJ2-3; maybe TRBD1 (5 bases). Germline-derived CDR1 and CDR2 are MNHEY and SVGEGT. V was trimmed by 2 bases and J by 8 bases, leaving 8 bases between them. The CDR3 is made up of 12 amino acids.